These T cell receptor beta chains were read from a single sample in a study of blood T cell repertoires in COVID-19. Data came from immunoSEQ multiplex PCR; TCRdb stores just in-frame clones and leaves some out. The sample has about 190,000 clones, about 83% seen once. Sequencing was performed on peripheral blood. These receptor sequences come from a woman in her 70s with active or convalescent COVID-19. Each CDR3 is given with its conserved first and last residue. D genes are given only for firm matches. Clone size is shown for a subset of rows, as once, few, many or a class of expanded clone.

d_call j_call v_call clone_size cdr3_nt cdr3_aa
- TRBJ1-5 TRBV1 - TGCACCAGCAGCCGAGGCTCCCACCACCGGCCCCAGCATTTT CTSSRGSHHRPQHF
- TRBJ2-7 TRBV5-1 - TGCGCCAGCAGCTTGGGCGGGGTAGGCTCCTACGAGCAGTACTTC CASSLGGVGSYEQYF
- TRBJ2-7 TRBV12-2 - TGTGCAAGTCGCTTCAGGACAGGGTCGATATCCTACGAGCAGTACTTC CASRFRTGSISYEQYF
TRBD2 TRBJ2-2 TRBV7-9 - TGTGCCAGCAGCTTAAGCGGGGTTAGCGCCGGGGAGCTGTTTTTT CASSLSGVSAGELFF
- TRBJ2-7 TRBV2 - TGTGCCAGCTCCAGAAATCCTCCGCTAGCAACCGCCTACGAGCAGTACTTC CASSRNPPLATAYEQYF
TRBD2 TRBJ2-7 TRBV27 - TGTGCCAGCAGGGCTAGCGGAGGCTACGAGCAGTACTTC CASRASGGYEQYF
TRBD1 TRBJ1-1 TRBV30 - TGTGCCTGGAGCCTGGACAGGGGGAACACTGAAGCTTTCTTT CAWSLDRGNTEAFF
- TRBJ2-3 TRBV7-9 - TGTGCCAGCAGCTTCAACAGGGATACGCAGTATTTT CASSFNRDTQYF
TRBD1 TRBJ2-7 TRBV19 - TGTGCCAGTAGCGTGCGAGGGGGCTGGGGCTACGAGCAGTACTTC CASSVRGGWGYEQYF
- TRBJ2-2 TRBV29-1 - TGCAGCGTTGGAAGTGGGAGTGGAAACACCGGGGAGCTGTTTTTT CSVGSGSGNTGELFF
TRBD2 TRBJ2-1 TRBV5-5 - TGTGCCAGCAGCTTGGCGGGAGGGAACGGCAATGAGCAGTTCTTC CASSLAGGNGNEQFF
TRBD1 TRBJ1-5 TRBV19 - TGTGCCAGTAGTAACATATTCGCCGGCAGGGGGCATCAGCCCCAGCATTTT CASSNIFAGRGHQPQHF
- TRBJ2-4 TRBV14 - TGTGCCAGCAGCCAATCAGGGAACCCCGCTCGGGCCAAAAACATTCAGTACTTC CASSQSGNPARAKNIQYF
- TRBJ2-7 TRBV18 - TGTGCCAGCTCACCACAACAGAGCTCCTACGAGCAGTACTTC CASSPQQSSYEQYF
- TRBJ2-2 TRBV3-1/TRBV3-2 - TGTGCCAGCAGCCTTCGCGTCCGGGCCGGGGAGCTGTTTTTT CASSLRVRAGELFF
- TRBJ1-1 TRBV7-9 - TGTGCCAGCAGCCTACAATCGATAACAGGCATGAACACTGAAGCTTTCTTT CASSLQSITGMNTEAFF
TRBD1 TRBJ2-7 TRBV5-1 - TGCGCCAGCAGCTTTTCTGTGGGCTCAGGGGGCGAGCAGTACTTC CASSFSVGSGGEQYF
- TRBJ2-7 TRBV13 - TGTGCCAGCAGCTTAGGGGGCAGTCCGACCTACGAGCAGTACTTC CASSLGGSPTYEQYF
- TRBJ2-1 TRBV28 - TGTGCCAGCAGAAATGGCCGACGGAGGGCCGGTGAGCAGTTCTTC CASRNGRRRAGEQFF
TRBD2 TRBJ2-7 TRBV20-1 few TGCAGTGCTCGTGACAGCGGGAGGTCCGGCGAGCAGTACTTC CSARDSGRSGEQYF
TRBD2 TRBJ2-6 TRBV28 once TGTGCCAGCAGTTTCCTAGCGGGGACAGCTGGGGCCAACGTCCTGACTTTC CASSFLAGTAGANVLTF
- TRBJ2-7 TRBV7-9 - TGTGCCAGCAGCTTATCGGGCGAGCAGTACTTC CASSLSGEQYF
TRBD1 TRBJ1-4 TRBV5-4 - TGTGCCAGCAGCCGCGGACAGGGGATCACAACTAATGAAAAACTGTTTTTT CASSRGQGITTNEKLFF
TRBD1 TRBJ2-5 TRBV30 - TGTGCCTGGAAGACTGGGACAGGGGGTGGAGAGACCCAGTACTTC CAWKTGTGGGETQYF
TRBD2 TRBJ2-1 TRBV5-1 - TGCGCCAGCAGCCCGGGACTAGCGGGAGGTGCTGAGCAGTTCTTC CASSPGLAGGAEQFF
TRBD2 TRBJ2-1 TRBV28 - TGTGCCAGCAGCTTAGCGGGAGCTTCCAATGAGCAGTTCTTC CASSLAGASNEQFF
TRBD2 TRBJ2-1 TRBV7-9 - TGTGCCAGCAGCTTAGCGCCGACTAGCGGGAGAGGTGAGCAGTTCTTC CASSLAPTSGRGEQFF
- TRBJ2-7 TRBV5-6 - TGTGCCAGCAGTTCCATCCTTACAGGGAACGAGCAGTACTTC CASSSILTGNEQYF
TRBD2 TRBJ2-1 TRBV3-1/TRBV3-2 - TGTGCCAGCAGCCAAGCGGGACTAGCGGGAGGGGCCTACAATGAGCAGTTCTTC CASSQAGLAGGAYNEQFF
- TRBJ2-1 TRBV29-1 - TGCAGCGTTGAGGGTGGAGATGAGCAGTTCTTC CSVEGGDEQFF
- TRBJ2-7 TRBV12-3/TRBV12-4 - TGTGCCAGCAGTTCTGCGAGCCATTACGAGCAGTACTTC CASSSASHYEQYF
TRBD2 TRBJ2-1 TRBV28 - TGTGCCAGCCTCCAGACTAGCGGCCCCTACAATGAGCAGTTCTTC CASLQTSGPYNEQFF
TRBD2 TRBJ2-1 TRBV7-3 - TGTGCCAGCAGCCTTACAGGGAGGACTAGCGTGAGGGGAGAGCAGTTCTTC CASSLTGRTSVRGEQFF
- TRBJ2-7 TRBV5-1 - TGCGCCAGCAGCATGGGACACCTCTACGAGCAGTACTTC CASSMGHLYEQYF
TRBD1 TRBJ1-3 TRBV28 - TGTGCCAGCGGGACCGGGACAGGGGCTGGAAACACCATATATTTT CASGTGTGAGNTIYF
TRBD1 TRBJ2-4 TRBV9 - TGTGCCAGCAGCCCCCCCGGGACAGGGGCCAAAAACATTCAGTACTTC CASSPPGTGAKNIQYF
TRBD1 TRBJ1-1 TRBV6-2/TRBV6-3 once TGTGCCAGCAGTTACTCTAGTCAAACAGGGGGTATTACCCTGATGAACACTGAAGCTTTCTTT CASSYSSQTGGITLMNTEAFF
TRBD2 TRBJ2-5 TRBV29-1 few TGCAGCGTTGAGGCAAAGCGGGAGAGACAAGAGACCCAGTACTTC CSVEAKRERQETQYF
TRBD2 TRBJ2-3 TRBV4-1 - TGCGCCAGCAGCCAAACAGCACAAGGGACTAGCGGCTTACCTAGCACAGATACGCAGTATTTT CASSQTAQGTSGLPSTDTQYF
TRBD2 TRBJ2-1 TRBV18 - TGTGCCAGCTCCCGAGGGAGCGGGAGGGCCGATGAGCAGTTCTTC CASSRGSGRADEQFF
TRBD2 TRBJ2-7 TRBV2 - TGTGCCAGCAGTACTGGGACTAGCGATAACTCCTACGAGCAGTACTTC CASSTGTSDNSYEQYF
- TRBJ2-1 TRBV29-1 - TGCAGCGTTGGACTCTTCTACAATGAGCAGTTCTTC CSVGLFYNEQFF
TRBD2 TRBJ2-1 TRBV4-1 - TGCGCCAGCAGCCAGATGGGACTAGTTGGGAATGAGCAGTTCTTC CASSQMGLVGNEQFF
- TRBJ2-5 TRBV7-3 - TGTGCCAGCAGGGCAACCGGGACTCCCAAAGAGACCCAGTACTTC CASRATGTPKETQYF
- TRBJ1-1 TRBV28 once TGTGCCAGCAGCCCATTCGCAGCTGAAGCTTTCTTT CASSPFAAEAFF
- TRBJ2-1 TRBV4-1 few TGCGCCAGCAGCCAAGTAGGGGGAAGGAGCAGGGCAGCCTACAATGAGCAGTTCTTC CASSQVGGRSRAAYNEQFF
TRBD1 TRBJ1-5 TRBV18 - TGTGCCAGCTCACAGGGACAGGGTGGACAGCCCCAGCATTTT CASSQGQGGQPQHF
- TRBJ2-2 TRBV4-2 - TGTGCCAGCAGCCAAGGCAGGGAGGACACCGGGGAGCTGTTTTTT CASSQGREDTGELFF
- TRBJ2-3 TRBV20-1 - TGCAGTGCTAGTCCCAGGAGGGCCTTTGTTCCGCAGTATTTT CSASPRRAFVPQYF
TRBD2 TRBJ2-7 TRBV11-1 - TGTGCCAGCAGCGTTCCGGGACTAGCTGCCGAGCAGTACTTC CASSVPGLAAEQYF
- TRBJ2-7 TRBV5-6 - TGTGCCAGCAGCTTGGAAGGGACGGCGGGGAGACAGTACTTC CASSLEGTAGRQYF
- TRBJ2-1 TRBV10-3 - TGTGCCATCGGGTCCGGGAATGAGCAGTTCTTC CAIGSGNEQFF
TRBD1 TRBJ1-4 TRBV28 - TGTGCCAGCAGGACACAGGGGGGACTGTTTTTT CASRTQGGLFF
- TRBJ2-5 TRBV5-4 - TGTGCCAGCAGCCTCTTTAGCGGACAAGAGACCCAGTACTTC CASSLFSGQETQYF
- TRBJ2-5 TRBV6-1 - TGTGCCAGCAGTGAGAAGGGGTGGGGAGAGACCCAGTACTTC CASSEKGWGETQYF
TRBD2 TRBJ2-2 TRBV9 - TGTGCCAGCACCTCCACCTGGCCTAGCGGGAGGCCATCGAACACCGGGGAGCTGTTTTTT CASTSTWPSGRPSNTGELFF
- TRBJ1-3 TRBV6-1 few TGTGCCAGCAGTGAAAGGGCCGACAGGTTGAGCTCTGGAAACACCATATATTTT CASSERADRLSSGNTIYF
TRBD2 TRBJ2-1 TRBV7-2 - TGTGCCAGCTGCTGGAGGGAGCGGGGGATCTACAATGAGCAGTTCTTC CASCWRERGIYNEQFF
TRBD1 TRBJ1-2 TRBV28 - TGTGCCAGCAGTTTCCCCGCGGGACAGACCTATGGCTACACCTTC CASSFPAGQTYGYTF
- TRBJ2-6 TRBV19 once TGTGCCAGTAGTATTCAGGTCTCTGGGGCCAACGTCCTGACTTTC CASSIQVSGANVLTF